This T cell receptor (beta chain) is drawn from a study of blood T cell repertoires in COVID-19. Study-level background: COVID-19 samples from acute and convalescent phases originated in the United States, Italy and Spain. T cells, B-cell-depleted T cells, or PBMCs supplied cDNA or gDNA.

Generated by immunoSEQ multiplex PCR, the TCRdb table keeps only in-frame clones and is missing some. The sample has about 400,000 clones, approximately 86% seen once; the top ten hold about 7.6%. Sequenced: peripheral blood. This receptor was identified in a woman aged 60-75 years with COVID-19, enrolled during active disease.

The chain's CDR3 is CASSLDRGNTEAFF. Here the CDR3 DNA reads TGTGCCAGCAGTTTGGACAGGGGGAACACTGAAGCTTTCTTT. This chain connects TRBV27 to TRBJ1-1, with 9 bases aligning to TRBD1. Germline loops: CDR1 MNHEY, CDR2 SMNVEV (reference sequence). The CDR3 has 14 residues. The J segment lost 1 base and the V segment lost 3 bases, leaving 0 bases of the junction unmatched.